These 13 T cell receptor beta chains originate from one sample sequenced in a study of cytomegalovirus exposure and HLA in healthy donors. Primers: 60 Vbeta forward and 13 Jbeta reverse. Profiling relied on immunoSEQ multiplex PCR, and the TCRdb table lists in-frame clones only, not all of them. The data show fewer than 200,000 clones, less than 90% seen once. Sequencing was done on a sample of PBMCs. Source of these receptors: a girl under three years old in good health and CMV-seronegative.

The chain uses TRBV5-1 and TRBJ2-5, with D possibly being TRBD2 (6 bases). The V end was cut by 7 bases, the J end by 4 bases, with 17 bases between. The CDR3 runs 14 residues. From germline, CDR1 is SGHRS and CDR2 YFSETQ. The CDR3 protein is CASGGSSGRETQYF. The CDR3 region has the DNA TGCGCCAGCGGTGGTAGTAGCGGTAGAGAGACCCAGTACTTC.

This clone is a singleton in its sample. The junction departs from germline at one end; a sequencing error may be responsible. The chain uses TRBV7-7 and TRBJ1-2, with a weak D call TRBD1 (6 bases). Germline V gene sequence: CDR1 SSHAT, CDR2 FNYEAQ (reference sequence). The CDR3 runs to 16 residues. This CDR3 is CASSLTRAGANYGYTF. CDR3 DNA sequence: TGTGCTAGCAGCTTAACCCGGGCAGGGGCAAACTATGGCTACACCTTC.

The gene calls are TRBV15 and TRBJ2-1, with 7 bases lining up with TRBD2. Germline V gene sequence: CDR1 LNHNV, CDR2 YYDKDF (reference sequence). The ends lost 3 bases at V and 0 bases at J; junction bases unmatched: 8. The CDR3 loop spans 17 amino acids. The chain's CDR3 is CATSSPSLALSYNEQFF. The CDR3 nucleotides are TGTGCCACCAGCAGCCCGTCACTAGCGCTCTCCTACAATGAGCAGTTCTTC.

The rearrangement uses TRBV2 and TRBJ2-1; D gene unclear. The V gene's germline CDR1 is SNHLY and CDR2 FYNNEI. Trimming removed 8 bases at V and 4 bases at J, with 6 bases between. CDR3 length equals 11 residues. CDR3 in DNA: TGTGCCAGCTATCGGTACAATGAGCAGTTCTTC. Translated, it gives CASYRYNEQFF. Variable domain in full (rest from reference TRBV2 and TRBJ2-1): EPEVTQTPSHQVTQMGQEVILRCVPISNHLYFYWYRQILGQKVEFLVSFYNNEISEKSEIFDDQFSVERPDGSNFTLKIRSTKLEDSAMYFCASYRYNEQFFGPGTRLTVL.

The chain joins TRBV19 to TRBJ1-3, with 9 bases that match TRBD1. The junction had 9 bases not matched to a gene; V was cut back by 5 bases and J by 1 base. CDR1 and CDR2 from the germline V gene are LNHDA and SQIVND (reference sequence). The CDR3 totals 17 residues. CDR3 in amino acids: CASSPSNRGRSGNTIYF. The CDR3 DNA sequence: TGTGCCAGTAGTCCATCAAACAGGGGGCGATCTGGAAACACCATATATTTT.

The chain links TRBV4-3 to TRBJ2-1; D is uncertain. With 0 bases removed from V and 8 bases from J, the gap between germline ends came to 8 bases. The CDR3 sequence is 13 residues long. The germline V gene has CDR1 LGHNA and CDR2 YSLEER. CDR3 coding DNA: TGCGCCAGCAGCCAAGAGATAGCCTATGAGCAGTTCTTC. Its translation is CASSQEIAYEQFF.

V usage is TRBV5-1 and J usage is TRBJ2-5, with D possibly being TRBD1 (6 bases). Deletions cut 4 bases from V and 2 bases from J, with 12 bases between. Germline CDR1 is SGHRS and CDR2 is YFSETQ. This CDR3 has 14 residues. CDR3 in DNA: TGCGCCAGCAGCCCCCGGGACACACAAGAGACCCAGTACTTC. It codes for CASSPRDTQETQYF.

The chain couples TRBV6-1 to TRBJ1-2; D not certain. CDR1 is MNHNS and CDR2 is SASEGT in the germline V gene. The CDR3 is 13 residues long. V lost 3 bases and J 4 bases, leaving 9 bases between the germline ends. In DNA form, the CDR3 reads TGTGCCAGCAGTGAGGGGAGCCTCTATGGCTACACCTTC. Its protein is CASSEGSLYGYTF.

The V gene is TRBV9, the J gene TRBJ2-3; TRBD2 might be the D (5 bases). This CDR3 region has 13 residues. Trimming pared 2 bases from V and 11 bases from J, leaving 15 bases between. Germline loops: CDR1 SGDLS, CDR2 YYNGEE. The CDR3 spells CASSVDGLELQYF. The CDR3, as DNA: TGTGCCAGCAGCGTGGATGGACTGGAGCTGCAGTATTTT.

This clone was picked up one time. This rearrangement joins TRBV4-2 to TRBJ1-6; TRBD1 aligns across 7 bases. The CDR3 extends over 16 amino acids. CDR1 is LGHNA and CDR2 is YNFKEQ in the germline V gene. Trimming at V came to 4 bases and at J to 10 bases, leaving 13 bases not matched to a gene. For the CDR3, the DNA is TGTGCCAGCAGCCCGGGACAGTGGGATTTGGGATCACCCCTCCACTTT. It yields the protein CASSPGQWDLGSPLHF.

This chain uses TRBV30 with TRBJ2-2; D not resolved. Germline CDR1 is GTSNPN and CDR2 is SVGIG (reference sequence). The V and J ends lost 2 bases and 4 bases respectively, with 8 bases between them. The CDR3 extends over 13 amino acids. The CDR3 DNA follows: TGTGCCTGGAGTTACAACCCCACCGGGGAGCTGTTTTTT. It encodes CAWSYNPTGELFF.

This chain joins TRBV7-2 and TRBJ1-2; 7 bases fit TRBD1. CDR3 length: 12 residues. V lost 0 bases to trimming and J lost 8 bases; unmatched junction nucleotides: 0. Germline V gene data show CDR1 as SGHTA and CDR2 as FQGNSA. In DNA form, the CDR3 reads TGTGCCAGCAGCTTAGCAGGGGGCGGCTACACCTTC. Translated, it gives CASSLAGGGYTF. Supplemented by reference TRBV7-2 and TRBJ1-2, the full variable domain reads GAGVSQSPSNKVTEKGKDVELRCDPISGHTALYWYRQSLGQGLEFLIYFQGNSAPDKSGLPSDRFSAERTGGSVSTLTIQRTQQEDSAVYLCASSLAGGGYTFGSGTRLTVV.

Worth noting for this clone: Other DNA variants within this sample encode the same CDR3. The V and J genes are TRBV4-2 and TRBJ1-5; TRBD1 might be the D (5 bases). The V and J ends lost 0 bases and 5 bases respectively, with 5 bases between them. This CDR3 has 13 amino acids. Germline lookup yields CDR1 LGHNA and CDR2 YNFKEQ. CDR3 in amino acids: CASSQDRDQPQHF. The CDR3 DNA reads as TGTGCCAGCAGCCAAGACAGGGATCAGCCCCAGCATTTT.